This T cell receptor (beta chain) emerged from a study of cytomegalovirus exposure and HLA in healthy donors. The PCR ran on 60 Vbeta and 13 Jbeta primers. Measured with immunoSEQ multiplex PCR; TCRdb has only the in-frame clones, and not every one. The sample has approximately 150,000 clones, 61% seen once. The CDR3 is 11 residues long. With 3 bases removed from V and 7 bases from J, the gap between germline ends came to 6 bases. Germline loops: CDR1 KGHSH, CDR2 LQKENI. This clone was observed a few times. What it binds is unknown. Distinct nucleotide sequences in the sample also encode this CDR3. Overall study results and limits: The Asian-associated ancestry cluster reportedly had fewer N-insertions than the roughly 700-donor mean in a later analysis. It was taken for granted in presence/absence analyses that sequencing depth across donors was roughly uniform.

Input material: PBMCs. The chain employs TRBV18 and TRBJ1-1; D unresolved. This clonotype was obtained from a male donor in good health and CMV-seronegative. Written as DNA, the CDR3 is TGTGCCAGCTCACCTCTCAGTGAAGCTTTCTTT. Its translation is CASSPLSEAFF.